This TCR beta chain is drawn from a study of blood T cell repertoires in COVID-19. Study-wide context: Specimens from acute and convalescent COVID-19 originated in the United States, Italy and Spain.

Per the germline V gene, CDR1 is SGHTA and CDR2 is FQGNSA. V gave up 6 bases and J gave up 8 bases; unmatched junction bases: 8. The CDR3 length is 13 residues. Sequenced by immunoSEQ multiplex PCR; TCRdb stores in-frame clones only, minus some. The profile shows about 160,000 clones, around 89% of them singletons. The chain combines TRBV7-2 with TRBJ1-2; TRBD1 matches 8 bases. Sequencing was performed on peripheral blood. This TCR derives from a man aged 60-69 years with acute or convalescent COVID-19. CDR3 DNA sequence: TGTGCCAGCAGTACGCCAGGGGGCGACGGCTACACCTTC. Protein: CASSTPGGDGYTF.